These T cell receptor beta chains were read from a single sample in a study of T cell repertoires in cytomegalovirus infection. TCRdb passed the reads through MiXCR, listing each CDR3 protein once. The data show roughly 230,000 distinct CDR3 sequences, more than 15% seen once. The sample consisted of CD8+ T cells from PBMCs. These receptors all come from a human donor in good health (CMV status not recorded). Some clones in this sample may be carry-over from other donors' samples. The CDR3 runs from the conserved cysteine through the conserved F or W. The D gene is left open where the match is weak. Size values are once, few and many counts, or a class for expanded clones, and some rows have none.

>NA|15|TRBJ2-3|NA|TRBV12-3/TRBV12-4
CGTTHGGPSTDTQYF
TGTGGCACGACGCACGGCGGTCCTAGCACAGATACGCAGTATTTT
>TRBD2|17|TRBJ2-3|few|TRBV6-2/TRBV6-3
CASSYLASGVLADTQYF
TGTGCCAGCAGTTATCTAGCTAGCGGGGTTCTCGCAGATACGCAGTATTTT
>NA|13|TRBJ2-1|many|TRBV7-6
CASMRTGSHEQFF
TGTGCCAGCATGCGAACAGGGTCCCATGAGCAGTTCTTC
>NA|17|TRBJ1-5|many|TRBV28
CASSTTRTAYSNQPQHF
TGTGCCAGCAGCACCACCCGGACAGCCTATAGCAATCAGCCCCAGCATTTT
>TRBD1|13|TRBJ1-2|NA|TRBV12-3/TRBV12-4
CASTRGDSHSYTF
TGTGCCAGCACCCGAGGGGACAGTCATTCCTACACCTTC
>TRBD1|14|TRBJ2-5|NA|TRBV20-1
CSAIIDRGWETQYF
TGCAGTGCTATCATAGACAGGGGTTGGGAGACCCAGTACTTC
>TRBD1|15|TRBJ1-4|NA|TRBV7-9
CASSSTGTAPEKLFF
TGTGCCAGCAGCTCGACCGGGACAGCCCCCGAAAAACTGTTTTTT
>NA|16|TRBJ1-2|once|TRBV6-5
CASSYRPDYLLYGYTF
TGTGCCAGCAGTTACCGTCCGGACTATCTACTATATGGCTACACCTTC
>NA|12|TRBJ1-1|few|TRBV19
CASSPVRAEAFF
TGTGCCAGTAGTCCGGTACGGGCTGAAGCTTTCTTT
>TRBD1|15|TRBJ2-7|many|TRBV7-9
CASRPPRDRADEQYF
TGTGCCAGCAGACCTCCCCGGGACAGGGCGGACGAGCAGTACTTC
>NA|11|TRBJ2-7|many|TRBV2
CASSAQYEQYF
TGTGCCAGCAGTGCACAGTACGAGCAGTACTTC
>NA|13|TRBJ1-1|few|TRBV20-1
CSAWDFGATEAFF
TGCAGTGCGTGGGACTTCGGGGCCACTGAAGCTTTCTTT
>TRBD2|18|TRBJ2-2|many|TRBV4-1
CASSRGTSGGPNTGELFF
TGCGCCAGCAGCCGAGGGACTAGCGGGGGGCCTAACACCGGGGAGCTGTTTTTT
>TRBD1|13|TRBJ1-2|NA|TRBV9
CASSAPGQIGYTF
TGTGCCAGCAGCGCGCCGGGACAGATAGGCTACACCTTC
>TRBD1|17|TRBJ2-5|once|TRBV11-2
CASSWGQGAELQETQYF
TGTGCCAGCAGCTGGGGACAGGGGGCCGAACTACAAGAGACCCAGTACTTC
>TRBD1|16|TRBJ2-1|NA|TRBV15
CATSVTKGQGDNEQFF
TGTGCCACCAGCGTGACCAAGGGACAGGGGGACAATGAGCAGTTCTTC
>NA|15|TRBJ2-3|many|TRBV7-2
CASSLGPLSTDTQYF
TGTGCCAGCAGCTTAGGTCCGTTAAGCACAGATACGCAGTATTTT
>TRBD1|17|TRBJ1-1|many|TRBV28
CASSHSRDRGLSTEAFF
TGTGCCAGCAGCCACTCCCGGGACAGGGGGCTGAGCACTGAAGCTTTCTTT
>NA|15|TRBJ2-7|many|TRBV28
CASSNTGPGPYEQYF
TGTGCCAGCAGTAACACGGGTCCCGGGCCCTACGAGCAGTACTTC
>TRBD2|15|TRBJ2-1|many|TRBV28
CASSLGSGVYNEQFF
TGTGCCAGCAGTTTAGGTAGCGGGGTCTACAATGAGCAGTTCTTC
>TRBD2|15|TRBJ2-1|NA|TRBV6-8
CASSYERGGAWEQFF
TGTGCCAGCAGTTACGAGCGCGGGGGGGCCTGGGAGCAGTTCTTC
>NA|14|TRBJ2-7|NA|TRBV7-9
CASSFLGRTYEQYF
TGTGCCAGCAGCTTTCTGGGCAGGACCTACGAGCAGTACTTC